This T cell receptor beta chain comes out of a study of blood T cell repertoires in COVID-19. The assay was immunoSEQ multiplex PCR, and TCRdb's table has in-frame clones only and misses some. The table shows more than 250,000 clones, with roughly nine tenths occurring only once. Trimming took 4 bases from V and 6 from J; bases not matched to a gene: 5. The CDR3 has 14 residues. Germline lookup yields CDR1 SGHDT and CDR2 YYEEEE. Participants reported their clinical history, and cohort assignment relied on those reports. Material: PBMCs or T cells enriched from blood (not recorded which). This clonotype was sampled from a woman in her 30s who had recovered from COVID-19. The gene calls are TRBV5-6 and TRBJ1-2, with 11 bases that match TRBD1. The CDR3 is CASSTDRGLDGYTF. The CDR3 region has the DNA TGTGCCAGCAGCACGGACAGGGGGCTGGATGGCTACACCTTC.